This T cell receptor beta chain came from a study of identifying expanded T cells in peripheral blood. Study conclusions and caveats: Two-week clone count variance significantly increased as total template count grew.

On this clone: Its target is unknown.

Germline assignment: CDR1 MNHEY and CDR2 SVGAGI. The CDR3 has 14 residues. V was clipped by 7 bases and J by 0 bases, with 12 bases between them. Profiling relied on immunoSEQ multiplex PCR, and the TCRdb table lists in-frame clones only, not all of them. The profile shows some 130,000 clones, 65% to 90% of them singletons. This chain uses TRBV6-5 with TRBJ1-1; D unresolved. The source of this sequence is a person aged 18 to 75 in good health. Sequencing was carried out using blood. The CDR3 sequence: CASKTGSMNTEAFF. The CDR3 nucleotides are TGTGCCAGCAAAACCGGGTCAATGAACACTGAAGCTTTCTTT.